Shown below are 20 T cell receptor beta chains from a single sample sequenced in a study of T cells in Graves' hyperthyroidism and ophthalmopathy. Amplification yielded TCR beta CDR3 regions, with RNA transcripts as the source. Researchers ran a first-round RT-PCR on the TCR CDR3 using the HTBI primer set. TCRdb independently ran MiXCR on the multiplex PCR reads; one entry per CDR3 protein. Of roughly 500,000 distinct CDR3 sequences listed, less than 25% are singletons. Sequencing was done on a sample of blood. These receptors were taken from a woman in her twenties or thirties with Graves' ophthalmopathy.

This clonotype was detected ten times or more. The CDR3 protein is CASRRDLGTGYTF. Here the CDR3 DNA reads TGTGCCAGCAGGAGGGATCTCGGAACTGGCTACACCTTC. The V and J genes are TRBV6-1 and TRBJ1-2; D gene unclear. The germline V and J ends were trimmed by 6 bases and 7 bases, with 15 bases remaining between them. Germline V gives CDR1 MNHNS, CDR2 SASEGT. There are 13 residues in the CDR3.

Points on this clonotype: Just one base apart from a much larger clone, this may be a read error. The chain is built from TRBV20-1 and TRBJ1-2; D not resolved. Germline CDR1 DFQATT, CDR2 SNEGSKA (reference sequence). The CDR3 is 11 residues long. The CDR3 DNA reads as TGCAGTGCTAGAAAGGTGCCCCACTACATCTTC. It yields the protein CSARKVPHYIF.

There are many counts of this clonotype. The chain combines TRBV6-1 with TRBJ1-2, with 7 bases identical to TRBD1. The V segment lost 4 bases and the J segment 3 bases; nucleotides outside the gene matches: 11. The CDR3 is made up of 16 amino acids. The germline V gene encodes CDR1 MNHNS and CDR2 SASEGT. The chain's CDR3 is CASSAGTAETYYGYTF. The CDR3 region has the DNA TGTGCCAGCAGTGCCGGGACAGCGGAAACGTACTATGGCTACACCTTC.

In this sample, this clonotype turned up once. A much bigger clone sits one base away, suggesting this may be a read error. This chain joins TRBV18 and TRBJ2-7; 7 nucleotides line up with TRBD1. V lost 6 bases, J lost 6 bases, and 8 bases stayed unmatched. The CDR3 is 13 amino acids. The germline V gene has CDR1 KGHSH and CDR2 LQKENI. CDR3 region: CASSPDRVREQYV. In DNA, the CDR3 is TGTGCCAGCTCTCCAGACAGGGTCCGCGAGCAGTACGTC.

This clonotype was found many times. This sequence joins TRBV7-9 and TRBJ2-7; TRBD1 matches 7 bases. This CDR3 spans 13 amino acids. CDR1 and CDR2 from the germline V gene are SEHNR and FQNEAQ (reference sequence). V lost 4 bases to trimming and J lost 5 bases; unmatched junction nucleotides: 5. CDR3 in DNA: TGTGCCAGCAGCTACACAGGGGACGACGAGCAGTACTTC. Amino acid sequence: CASSYTGDDEQYF.

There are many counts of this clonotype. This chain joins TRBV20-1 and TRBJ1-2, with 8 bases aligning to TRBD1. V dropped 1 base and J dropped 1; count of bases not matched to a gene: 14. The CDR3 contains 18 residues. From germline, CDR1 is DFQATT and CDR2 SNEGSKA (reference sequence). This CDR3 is CSARVSPLSDRDNYGYTF. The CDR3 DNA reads TGCAGTGCTAGAGTGTCCCCTCTCTCGGACAGGGATAACTATGGCTACACCTTC.

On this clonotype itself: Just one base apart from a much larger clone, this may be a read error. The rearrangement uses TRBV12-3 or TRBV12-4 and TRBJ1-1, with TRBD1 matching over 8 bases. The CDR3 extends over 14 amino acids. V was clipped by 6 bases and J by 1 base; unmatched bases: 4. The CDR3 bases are TGTGCCAGCAGAGCGGGACAGGCGAACACTGAAGCTTTCTTT. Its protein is CASRAGQANTEAFF.

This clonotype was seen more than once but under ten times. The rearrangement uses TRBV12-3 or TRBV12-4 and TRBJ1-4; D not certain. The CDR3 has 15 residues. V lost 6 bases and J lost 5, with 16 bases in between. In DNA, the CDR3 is TGTGCCAGCAGAGCTCGGGAAGGGAGGAATGAAAAACTGTTTTTT. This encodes CASRAREGRNEKLFF.

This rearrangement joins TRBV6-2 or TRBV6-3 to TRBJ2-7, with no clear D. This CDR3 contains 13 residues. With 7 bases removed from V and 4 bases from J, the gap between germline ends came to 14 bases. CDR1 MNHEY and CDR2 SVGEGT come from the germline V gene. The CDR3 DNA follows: TGTGCCAGCACTGAACCTGGATTGTACGAGCAGTACTTC. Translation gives CASTEPGLYEQYF.

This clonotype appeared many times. Here the CDR3 reads CASSPGINEADGYTF. The CDR3 coding sequence is TGTGCCAGCAGCCCCGGAATTAATGAAGCCGATGGCTACACCTTC. The J gene is TRBJ1-2, the V gene TRBV27; D remains ambiguous. Germline V CDR1 and CDR2: MNHEY, SMNVEV (reference sequence). Trimming removed 6 bases from V and 6 bases from J, with 20 bases in between. The CDR3 runs 15 residues.

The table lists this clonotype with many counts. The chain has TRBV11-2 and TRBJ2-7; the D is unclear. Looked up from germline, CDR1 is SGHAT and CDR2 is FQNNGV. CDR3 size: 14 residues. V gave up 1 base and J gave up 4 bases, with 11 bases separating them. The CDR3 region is CASSLGQDLYEQYF. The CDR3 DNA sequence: TGTGCCAGCAGCTTAGGGCAGGACCTTTACGAGCAGTACTTC. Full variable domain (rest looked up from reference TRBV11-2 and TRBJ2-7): EAGVAQSPRYKIIEKRQSVAFWCNPISGHATLYWYQQILGQGPKLLIQFQNNGVVDDSQLPKDRFSAERLKGVDSTLKIQPAKLEDSAVYLCASSLGQDLYEQYFGPGTRLTVT.

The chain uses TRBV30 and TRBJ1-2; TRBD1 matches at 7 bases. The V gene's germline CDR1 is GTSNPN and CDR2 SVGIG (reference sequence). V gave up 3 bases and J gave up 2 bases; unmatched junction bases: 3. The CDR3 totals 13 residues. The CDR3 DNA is TGTGCCTGGAGAGAGACAGGGAACTATGGCTACACCTTC. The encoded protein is CAWRETGNYGYTF. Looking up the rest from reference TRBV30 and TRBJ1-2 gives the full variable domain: SQTIHQWPATLVQPVGSPLSLECTVEGTSNPNLYWYRQAAGRGLQLLFYSVGIGQISSEVPQNLSASRPQDRQFILSSKKLLLSDSGFYLCAWRETGNYGYTFGSGTRLTVV.

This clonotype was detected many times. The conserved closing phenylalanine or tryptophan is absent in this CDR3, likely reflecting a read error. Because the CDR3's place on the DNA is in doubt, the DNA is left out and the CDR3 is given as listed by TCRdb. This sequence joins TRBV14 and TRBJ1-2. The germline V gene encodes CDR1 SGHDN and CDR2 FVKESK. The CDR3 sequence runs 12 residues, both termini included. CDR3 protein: CASSQDTRTASY.

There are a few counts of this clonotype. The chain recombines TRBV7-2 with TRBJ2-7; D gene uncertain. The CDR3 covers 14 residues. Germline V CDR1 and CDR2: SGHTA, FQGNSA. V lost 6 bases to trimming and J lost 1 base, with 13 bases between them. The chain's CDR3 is CASRPRTRSYEQYF. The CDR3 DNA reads TGTGCCAGCAGACCTAGGACGCGTTCCTACGAGCAGTACTTC.

CDR3 residues: CASSEGGRGAVTEAFF. The CDR3 coding sequence is TGTGCCAGCAGCGAAGGCGGCAGGGGAGCGGTAACTGAAGCTTTCTTT. The gene calls are TRBV25-1 and TRBJ1-1; the D gene is possibly TRBD1 (6 bases). The V end was cut by 6 bases, the J end by 5 bases, with 22 bases between. Germline lookup yields CDR1 MGHDK and CDR2 SYGVNS. This CDR3 has 16 amino acids.

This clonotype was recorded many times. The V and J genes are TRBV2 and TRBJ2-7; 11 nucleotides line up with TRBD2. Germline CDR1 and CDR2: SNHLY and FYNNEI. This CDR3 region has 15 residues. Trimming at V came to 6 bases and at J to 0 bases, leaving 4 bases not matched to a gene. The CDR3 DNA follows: TGTGCCAGCAGCTCAGGACTAGCGGGCTCCTACGAGCAGTACTTC. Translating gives CASSSGLAGSYEQYF.

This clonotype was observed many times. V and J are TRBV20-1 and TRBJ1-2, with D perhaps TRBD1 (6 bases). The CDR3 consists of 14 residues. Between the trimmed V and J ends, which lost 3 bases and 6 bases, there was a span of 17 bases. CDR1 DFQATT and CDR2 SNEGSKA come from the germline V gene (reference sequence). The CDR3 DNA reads TGCAGTGCTAGGAACCGGGACAATGTCGATGGCTACACCTTC. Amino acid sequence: CSARNRDNVDGYTF.

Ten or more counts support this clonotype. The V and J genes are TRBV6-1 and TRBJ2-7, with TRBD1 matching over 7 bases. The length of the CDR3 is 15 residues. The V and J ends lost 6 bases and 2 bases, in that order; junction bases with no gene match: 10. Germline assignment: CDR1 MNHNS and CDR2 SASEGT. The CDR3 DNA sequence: TGTGCCAGCAGCCAATACAGGGGCGGCACCTACGAGCAGTACTTC. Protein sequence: CASSQYRGGTYEQYF.

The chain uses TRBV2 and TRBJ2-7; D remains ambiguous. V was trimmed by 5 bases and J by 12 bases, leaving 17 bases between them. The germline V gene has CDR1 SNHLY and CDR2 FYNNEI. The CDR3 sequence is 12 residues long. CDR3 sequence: CASSRFESGGYF. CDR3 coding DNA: TGTGCCAGCAGTAGATTCGAGTCAGGCGGGTACTTC.

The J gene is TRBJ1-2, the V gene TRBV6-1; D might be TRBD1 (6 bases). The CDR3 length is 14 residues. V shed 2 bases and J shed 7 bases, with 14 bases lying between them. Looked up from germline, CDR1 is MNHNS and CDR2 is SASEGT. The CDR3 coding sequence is TGTGCCAGCAGTGAACAGGGGCGCGGAATTGGCTACACCTTC. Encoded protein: CASSEQGRGIGYTF.